These 2 T cell receptor beta chains originate from one sample sequenced in a study of blood T cells in healthy people across ages. A sample-barcoded 5' primer and a J-beta primer mix were used in a second PCR of roughly 6 to 11 cycles. TCRdb redid the calling of the 5' RACE reads with MiXCR, one entry per CDR3 protein. The data show about 780,000 distinct CDR3 sequences, with around a quarter seen just once and around 3% held by the top ten. These data also formed part of another study, on T cells of mothers and their children.

Sequenced sample: blood. These receptor sequences come from a boy between 5 and 17 years old in good health.

V is TRBV7-3 and J is TRBJ1-2, with D possibly matching TRBD1 (5 bases). Germline V gene lookup returns CDR1 SGHTA and CDR2 FQGTGA. Trimming took off 0 bases at V and 0 bases at J, with 8 bases between the two ends. This CDR3 contains 15 residues. Written as DNA, the CDR3 is TGTGCCAGCAGCTTAACGGGGGGAACTAACTATGGCTACACCTTC. It encodes CASSLTGGTNYGYTF.

This chain links TRBV11-2 with TRBJ2-7; 13 positions match TRBD2. This CDR3 has 19 amino acids. Germline assignment: CDR1 SGHAT and CDR2 FQNNGV. With 3 bases clipped from V and 3 bases from J, the junction kept 14 bases outside the gene matches. Here the CDR3 DNA reads TGTGCCAGCAGCTTGGGGTGGAGACTAGCGGGGGGCACAAACTACGAGCAGTACTTC. It is translated as CASSLGWRLAGGTNYEQYF.